The 32 T cell receptor beta chains below all came from one sample that was sequenced in a study of early T cells in non-severe SARS-CoV-2 infection. TCRdb passed the 5' RACE reads through MiXCR, listing each CDR3 protein once. This sample yields fewer than 65,000 distinct CDR3 sequences, of which approximately 10% are seen a single time; about 3.8% belongs to the top ten. The sequenced sample was whole blood, obtained at baseline. Receptors were obtained from an adult who was a healthcare worker with PCR-confirmed SARS-CoV-2 infection or an uninfected control (not recorded which).

This chain connects TRBV20-1 to TRBJ1-6, with TRBD1 as a possible D gene (5 bases). Trimming removed 6 bases at V and 0 bases at J, with 12 bases between. The CDR3 is made up of 15 amino acids. CDR1 and CDR2 (germline): DFQATT, SNEGSKA (reference sequence). CDR3 nucleotide sequence: TGCAGTGCCGCGTGGGGCAGCTCCTATAATTCACCCCTCCACTTT. Translation gives CSAAWGSSYNSPLHF.

This clonotype was detected ten times or more. The chain joins TRBV29-1 to TRBJ2-1; D is possibly TRBD1 or TRBD2 (5 bases each). This CDR3 has 11 amino acids. CDR1 is SQVTM and CDR2 is ANQGSEA in the germline V gene. V was shortened by 7 bases and J by 7 bases, with 11 bases between the two germline ends. The CDR3 DNA reads as TGCAGCGGTGGGACGAGGAATGAGCAGTTCTTC. This codes for CSGGTRNEQFF.

This clonotype was detected only a few times. The chain is built from TRBV20-1 and TRBJ2-5, with D unclear. CDR1 is DFQATT and CDR2 is SNEGSKA in the germline V gene (reference sequence). Trimming cost V 0 bases and J 5 bases, with 13 bases left between them. The length of the CDR3 is 14 residues. CDR3 DNA: TGCAGTGCTAGAGATCCGGGCGCGTACGAGACCCAGTACTTC. It codes for CSARDPGAYETQYF.

This clonotype was found many times. The chain has TRBV21-1 and TRBJ1-1. TRBV21-1 is assigned pseudogene status. CDR3 size: 11 residues. CDR3: CASLPNTEAFF. CDR3 in DNA: TGTGCCAGCCTACCCAACACTGAAGCTTTCTTT.

CDR3 DNA sequence: TGCAGCGCGGGGATGGCGGGGCCATACGAGCAGTACTTC. Amino acid sequence: CSAGMAGPYEQYF. The chain carries TRBV29-1 and TRBJ2-7, with D perhaps matching TRBD2 (6 bases). Trimming took off 7 bases at V and 4 bases at J, with 17 bases between the two ends. Germline V gives CDR1 SQVTM, CDR2 ANQGSEA. The CDR3 spans 13 residues.

The V call is TRBV12-3 or TRBV12-4, the J call TRBJ2-6, with TRBD1 matching 8 bases. The CDR3 is 16 amino acids. V shed 4 bases, J shed 0 bases, and the junction held 2 bases outside the gene matches. The CDR3 loop reads CASSSTGGSGANVLTF. CDR3 bases: TGTGCCAGCAGTTCTACAGGGGGCTCTGGGGCCAACGTCCTGACTTTC.

This clonotype was seen a handful of times. The J gene is TRBJ1-2, the V gene TRBV11-2; 9 bases align to TRBD1. V was clipped by 1 base and J by 6 bases; unmatched bases: 3. CDR1 and CDR2 (germline): SGHAT, FQNNGV. This CDR3 is built from 14 residues. The chain's CDR3 is CASSLVGTGNGYTF. In DNA form, the CDR3 reads TGTGCCAGCAGCTTAGTTGGGACAGGGAATGGCTACACCTTC.

The table lists this clonotype with a few counts. The chain joins TRBV7-9 to TRBJ2-7, with a possible D match to TRBD2 (6 bases). CDR1 SEHNR and CDR2 FQNEAQ come from the germline V gene (reference sequence). This CDR3 is 14 amino acids long. Trimming pared 5 bases from V and 5 bases from J, leaving 16 bases between. CDR3 loop: CASSALAGSDEQYF. In nucleotides, the CDR3 is TGTGCCAGCAGCGCCCTCGCGGGGTCGGACGAGCAGTACTTC.

This clonotype was seen at least ten times. The rearrangement uses TRBV28 and TRBJ2-3, with TRBD2 matching 15 bases. CDR1 MDHEN and CDR2 SYDVKM come from the germline V gene. V lost 2 bases, J lost 0 bases, and 6 bases stayed unmatched. The CDR3 is made up of 19 amino acids. For the CDR3, the DNA is TGTGCCAGCAGTTTAGCCGGGACTAGCGGGAGGATTAGCACAGATACGCAGTATTTT. Amino acids: CASSLAGTSGRISTDTQYF. Full variable domain (rest looked up from reference TRBV28 and TRBJ2-3): DVKVTQSSRYLVKRTGEKVFLECVQDMDHENMFWYRQDPGLGLRLIYFSYDVKMKEKGDIPEGYSVSREKKERFSLILESASTNQTSMYLCASSLAGTSGRISTDTQYFGPGTRLTVL.

This clonotype was seen only a few times. J is TRBJ1-5 and V is TRBV20-1; TRBD1 agrees at 8 bases. CDR1 is DFQATT and CDR2 is SNEGSKA in the germline V gene (reference sequence). J was trimmed by 0 bases and V by 0 bases; bases with no gene match: 7. The CDR3 sequence is 17 residues long. CDR3 sequence: CSARDDRGPYSNQPQHF. Here the CDR3 DNA reads TGCAGTGCTAGAGACGACAGGGGCCCTTATAGCAATCAGCCCCAGCATTTT.

This clonotype appeared a few times. The chain couples TRBV12-3 or TRBV12-4 to TRBJ1-5; D is unclear. Trimming removed 6 bases from V and 1 base from J, with 19 bases in between. CDR3 size: 17 residues. CDR3: CASSPTWGRSSNQPQHF. The CDR3 DNA is TGTGCCAGCAGCCCGACTTGGGGTAGGAGCAGCAATCAGCCCCAGCATTTT.

This clonotype was seen just once. CDR3 sequence (DNA): TGTGCCAGCAGGAGCGGACAGGCGAACACCGGGGAGCTGTTTTTT. Protein product: CASRSGQANTGELFF. The J gene is TRBJ2-2, the V gene TRBV6-5, with 7 bases identical to TRBD1. The germline gives CDR1 MNHEY, CDR2 SVGAGI. V lost 6 bases, J lost 0 bases, and 4 bases stayed unmatched. CDR3 size: 15 residues.

The CDR3 here is CASSVPGQEQYF. For the CDR3, the DNA is TGTGCCAGCAGCGTGCCGGGTCAAGAGCAGTACTTC. This chain joins TRBV12-3 or TRBV12-4 and TRBJ2-7; D is unclear. The CDR3 is made up of 12 amino acids. Trimming took off 6 bases at V and 7 bases at J, with 13 bases between the two ends.

This clonotype has only a few counts. The chain carries TRBV3-1 and TRBJ2-7; the match to TRBD2 covers 8 bases. The V gene end was trimmed by 0 bases and the J gene end by 3 bases; junction bases not matched to a gene: 4. Germline CDR1 LGHDT, CDR2 YNNKEL (reference sequence). The CDR3 length is 15 residues. For the CDR3, the DNA is TGTGCCAGCAGCCAAGAAGCGGGGGCAATCTACGAGCAGTACTTC. Protein: CASSQEAGAIYEQYF.

This clonotype was recorded many times. The genes are TRBV18 and TRBJ1-3; tentative D call: TRBD1 (5 bases). Germline V gene sequence: CDR1 KGHSH, CDR2 LQKENI. V lost 3 bases and J 0 bases, leaving 12 bases between the germline ends. This CDR3 is 16 amino acids long. The DNA for the CDR3 is TGTGCCAGCTCACCCGGGACGGCCAGCTCTGGAAACACCATATATTTT. The encoded protein is CASSPGTASSGNTIYF.

This clonotype came up a few times. This chain joins TRBV2 and TRBJ2-1; 9 nucleotides agree with TRBD2. In germline, CDR1 is SNHLY, CDR2 FYNNEI. With 0 bases clipped from V and 8 bases from J, the junction kept 8 bases outside the gene matches. The CDR3 consists of 16 residues. Here the CDR3 reads CASSEARGGGAYEQFF. The CDR3 DNA reads TGTGCCAGCAGTGAAGCGCGAGGCGGGGGGGCCTATGAGCAGTTCTTC.

This clonotype was picked up a small number of times. The chain's CDR3 is CASSGRQVENTEAFF. In nucleotides, the CDR3 is TGTGCCAGTAGTGGTCGGCAGGTTGAGAACACTGAAGCTTTCTTT. The V call is TRBV19, the J call TRBJ1-1; D ambiguous. V lost 5 bases, J lost 1 base, and 14 bases lay in between. Per germline, CDR1 LNHDA and CDR2 SQIVND (reference sequence). This CDR3 comprises 15 residues.

With respect to this clonotype: An end of the junction does not agree with germline; a read error may underlie this. V is TRBV20-1 and J is TRBJ2-7; D is perhaps TRBD2 (6 bases). Germline-derived CDR1 and CDR2 are DFQATT and SNEGSKA (reference sequence). The CDR3 spans 15 residues. CDR3 sequence: CSATEPRGLSFEQYF. As DNA, the CDR3 is TGCAGTGCTACCGAACCGCGGGGCCTATCCTTCGAGCAGTACTTC.

This clonotype was observed many times. The chain joins TRBV10-1 to TRBJ1-1; TRBD1 matches 9 bases. The V segment lost 5 bases and the J segment 1 base; nucleotides outside the gene matches: 5. Germline V lookup: CDR1 WNHNN, CDR2 SYGVQD (reference sequence). This CDR3 is 15 amino acids long. The CDR3 nucleotides are TGCGCCAGCAGTCTCTCGACAGGGGGGAACACTGAAGCTTTCTTT. This encodes CASSLSTGGNTEAFF.

This clonotype was counted between two and nine times. The chain has TRBV7-9 and TRBJ2-5, with TRBD1 as a possible D gene (5 bases). V lost 7 bases to trimming and J lost 0 bases, with 12 bases between them. This CDR3 spans 14 amino acids. Germline V gives CDR1 SEHNR, CDR2 FQNEAQ (reference sequence). This CDR3 is CASMVGAYQETQYF. The CDR3 DNA follows: TGTGCCAGCATGGTAGGGGCGTACCAAGAGACCCAGTACTTC.

This clonotype was picked up a small number of times. This chain uses TRBV6-2 or TRBV6-3 with TRBJ2-5, with D perhaps TRBD1 (6 bases). This CDR3 has 14 amino acids. Germline V gene data show CDR1 as MNHEY and CDR2 as SVGEGT. V lost 6 bases and J 2 bases, leaving 13 bases between the germline ends. The CDR3 coding sequence is TGTGCCAGCAGCCCCCGGACAGATCAAGAGACCCAGTACTTC. Protein product: CASSPRTDQETQYF.

This clonotype was observed many times. The rearrangement uses TRBV6-5 and TRBJ1-1; D gene ambiguous. The CDR3 sequence is 13 residues long. From germline, CDR1 is MNHEY and CDR2 SVGAGI. The V and J ends lost 6 bases and 1 base respectively, with 9 bases between them. The CDR3 DNA sequence: TGTGCCAGCAGGGCTTCATGGAACACTGAAGCTTTCTTT. This gives the protein CASRASWNTEAFF.

This rearrangement joins TRBV19 to TRBJ2-5; D is undetermined. The CDR3 totals 13 residues. V lost 3 bases and J 5 bases, leaving 10 bases between the germline ends. The V gene's germline CDR1 is LNHDA and CDR2 SQIVND (reference sequence). CDR3 amino acids: CASSMQAYETQYF. CDR3 nucleotide sequence: TGTGCCAGTAGTATGCAGGCTTATGAGACCCAGTACTTC.

V is TRBV4-1 and J is TRBJ2-3; D may be TRBD1 or TRBD2 (5 bases each). Germline assignment: CDR1 MGHRA and CDR2 YSYEKL. CDR3 length: 16 residues. Trimming stripped 1 base from V and 0 bases from J, with 11 bases between. CDR3 region: CASSQAGAHSTDTQYF. CDR3 DNA: TGCGCCAGCAGCCAAGCCGGGGCCCATAGCACAGATACGCAGTATTTT.

This clonotype was counted between two and nine times. V is TRBV5-6 and J is TRBJ2-5; 8 bases map to TRBD2. The V segment lost 4 bases and the J segment 2 bases; nucleotides outside the gene matches: 16. CDR1 SGHDT and CDR2 YYEEEE come from the germline V gene. This CDR3 region has 18 residues. DNA of the CDR3: TGTGCCAGCAGCACTGGCGGGCTACTAGCGGAACCTCAAGAGACCCAGTACTTC. Protein: CASSTGGLLAEPQETQYF.

This clonotype came up a few times. V gene TRBV9 combines with J gene TRBJ1-4; weak D call: TRBD1 (6 bases). V was cut by 0 bases and J by 8 bases, with 14 bases left in between. Germline-derived CDR1 and CDR2 are SGDLS and YYNGEE. This CDR3 comprises 15 residues. The CDR3 region is CASSVGPGASEKLFF. The CDR3 nucleotides read TGTGCCAGCAGCGTAGGCCCAGGGGCTTCCGAAAAACTGTTTTTT.

Worth noting for this clonotype: At one end, the junction sequence differs from germline, possibly due to a read error. J is TRBJ1-3 and V is TRBV19; D call uncertain. The length of the CDR3 is 12 residues. Germline V gene lookup returns CDR1 LNHDA and CDR2 SQIVND (reference sequence). CDR3 coding DNA: TGTGCCAATAGTATACAGACGGACACCATATATTTT. Translation: CANSIQTDTIYF.

CDR3 nucleotide sequence: TGCGCCAGCAGCCAAGGGCGACCCGGGGGCACTGAAGCTTTCTTT. Its translation: CASSQGRPGGTEAFF. The chain couples TRBV4-1 to TRBJ1-1; a possible D gene is TRBD1 (5 bases). CDR1 is MGHRA, CDR2 YSYEKL, per germline. This CDR3 is built from 15 residues. V was clipped by 1 base and J by 4 bases, with 13 bases between them.

This clonotype was seen many times. J is TRBJ1-1 and V is TRBV29-1; possible D gene TRBD1, 5 bases. Per the germline V gene, CDR1 is SQVTM and CDR2 is ANQGSEA. This CDR3 is 13 amino acids long. V was shortened by 5 bases and J by 5 bases, with 15 bases between the two germline ends. The CDR3 DNA reads TGCAGCGTTACATCGACAGAGGGTACTGAAGCTTTCTTT. As protein: CSVTSTEGTEAFF.

This clonotype was seen a handful of times. The chain uses TRBV20-1 and TRBJ2-7; possibly TRBD2 for D (6 bases). V lost 4 bases and J lost 4, with 14 bases in between. This CDR3 spans 13 amino acids. Germline-derived CDR1 and CDR2 are DFQATT and SNEGSKA (reference sequence). The CDR3 sequence is CSAIVRAGYEQYF. The CDR3 DNA reads TGCAGTGCTATAGTAAGGGCGGGATACGAGCAGTACTTC.

To note about this clonotype: The germline gene is not matched at one end of the junction; a read error may be the cause. The chain joins TRBV12-3 or TRBV12-4 to TRBJ2-1, with D tentatively TRBD1 or TRBD2 (5 bases each). This CDR3 has 14 amino acids. CDR3 sequence: CTSTPGSSYNEQFF. The CDR3 DNA reads TGTACCAGCACCCCAGGGAGCTCCTACAATGAGCAGTTCTTC.

The gene calls are TRBV10-3 and TRBJ1-5; possible D gene TRBD1, 5 bases. Germline V lookup: CDR1 ENHRY, CDR2 SYGVKD. The CDR3 runs 14 residues. V shed 3 bases and J shed 7 bases, with 13 bases lying between them. CDR3 nucleotides: TGTGCCATCAGTGAACAGGAACTCGGCCAGCCCCAGCATTTT. This translates into CAISEQELGQPQHF.